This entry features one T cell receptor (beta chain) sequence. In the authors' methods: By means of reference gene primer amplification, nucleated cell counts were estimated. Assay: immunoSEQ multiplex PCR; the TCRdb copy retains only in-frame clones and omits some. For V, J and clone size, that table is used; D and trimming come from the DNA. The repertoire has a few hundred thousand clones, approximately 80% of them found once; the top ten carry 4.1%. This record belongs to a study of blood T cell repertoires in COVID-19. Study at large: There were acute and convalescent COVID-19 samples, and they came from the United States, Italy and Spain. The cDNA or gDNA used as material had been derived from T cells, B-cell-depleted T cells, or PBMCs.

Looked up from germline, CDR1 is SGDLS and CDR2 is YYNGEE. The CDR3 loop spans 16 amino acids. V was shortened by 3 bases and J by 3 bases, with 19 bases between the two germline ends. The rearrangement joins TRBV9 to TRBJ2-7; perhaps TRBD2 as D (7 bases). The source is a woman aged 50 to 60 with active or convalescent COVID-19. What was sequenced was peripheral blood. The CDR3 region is CASSAEGGRAIYEQYF. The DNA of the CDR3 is TGTGCCAGCAGCGCGGAAGGGGGGAGGGCGATCTACGAGCAGTACTTC.